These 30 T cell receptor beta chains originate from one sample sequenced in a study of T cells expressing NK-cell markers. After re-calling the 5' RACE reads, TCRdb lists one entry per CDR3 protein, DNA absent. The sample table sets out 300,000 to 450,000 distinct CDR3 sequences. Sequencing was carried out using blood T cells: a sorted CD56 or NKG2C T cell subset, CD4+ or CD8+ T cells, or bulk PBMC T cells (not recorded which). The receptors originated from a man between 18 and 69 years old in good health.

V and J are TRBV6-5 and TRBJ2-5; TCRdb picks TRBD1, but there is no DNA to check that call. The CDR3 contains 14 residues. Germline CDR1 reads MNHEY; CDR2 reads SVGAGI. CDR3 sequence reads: CASSYLTGKETQYF.

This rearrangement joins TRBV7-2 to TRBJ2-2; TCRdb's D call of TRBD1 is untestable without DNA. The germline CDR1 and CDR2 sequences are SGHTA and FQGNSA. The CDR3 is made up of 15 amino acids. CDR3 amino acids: CASSLSGAVTGELFF.

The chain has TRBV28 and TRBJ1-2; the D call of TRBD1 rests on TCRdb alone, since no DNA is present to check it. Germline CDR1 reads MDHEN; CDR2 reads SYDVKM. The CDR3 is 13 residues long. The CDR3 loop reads CASSFGTVNGYTF.

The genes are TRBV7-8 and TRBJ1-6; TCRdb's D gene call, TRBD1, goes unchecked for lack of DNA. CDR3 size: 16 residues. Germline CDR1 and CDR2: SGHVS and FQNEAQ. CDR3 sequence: CASSLALAGGRSPLHF.

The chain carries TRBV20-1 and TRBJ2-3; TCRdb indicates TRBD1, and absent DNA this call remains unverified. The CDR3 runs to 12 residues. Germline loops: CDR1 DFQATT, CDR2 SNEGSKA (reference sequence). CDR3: CSAREPGQGRYF.

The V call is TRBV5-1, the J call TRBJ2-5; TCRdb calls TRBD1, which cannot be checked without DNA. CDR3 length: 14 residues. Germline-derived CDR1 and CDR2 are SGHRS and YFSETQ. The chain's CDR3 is CASRTGREAETQYF.

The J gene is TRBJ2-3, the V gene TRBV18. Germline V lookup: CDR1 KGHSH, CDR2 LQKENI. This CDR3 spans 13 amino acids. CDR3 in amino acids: CASSPGAVDTQYF.

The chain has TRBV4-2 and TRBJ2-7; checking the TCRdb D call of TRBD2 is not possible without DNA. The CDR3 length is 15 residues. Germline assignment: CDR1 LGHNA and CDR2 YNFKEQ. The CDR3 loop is CASSQGNGPSYEQYF.

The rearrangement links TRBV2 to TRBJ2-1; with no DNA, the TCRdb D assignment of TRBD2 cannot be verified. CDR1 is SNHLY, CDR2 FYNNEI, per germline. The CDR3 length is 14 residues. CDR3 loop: CASSELLARGEQFF.

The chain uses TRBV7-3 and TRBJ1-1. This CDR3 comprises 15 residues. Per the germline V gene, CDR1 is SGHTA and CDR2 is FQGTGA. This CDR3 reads CASSLTSGPNTEAFF. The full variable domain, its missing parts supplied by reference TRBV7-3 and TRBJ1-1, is GAGVSQTPSNKVTEKGKYVELRCDPISGHTALYWYRQSLGQGPEFLIYFQGTGAADDSGLPNDRFFAVRPEGSVSTLKIQRTERGDSAVYLCASSLTSGPNTEAFFGQGTRLTVV.

This chain's CDR3 is CASSSAGLYGYTF. The chain combines TRBV7-2 with TRBJ1-2; without DNA, the TCRdb call of TRBD1 cannot be checked. This CDR3 has 13 residues. Germline CDR1 SGHTA, CDR2 FQGNSA. Based on the CDR3 plus reference TRBV7-2 and TRBJ1-2, the full variable domain is GAGVSQSPSNKVTEKGKDVELRCDPISGHTALYWYRQSLGQGLEFLIYFQGNSAPDKSGLPSDRFSAERTGGSVSTLTIQRTQQEDSAVYLCASSSAGLYGYTFGSGTRLTVV.

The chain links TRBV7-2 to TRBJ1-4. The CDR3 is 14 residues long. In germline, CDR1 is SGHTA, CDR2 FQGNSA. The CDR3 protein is CASSFRPTNEKLFF.

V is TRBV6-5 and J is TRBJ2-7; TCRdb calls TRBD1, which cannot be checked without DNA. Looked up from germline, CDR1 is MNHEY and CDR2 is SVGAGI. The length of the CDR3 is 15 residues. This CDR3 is CASSYQDRGRYEQYF.

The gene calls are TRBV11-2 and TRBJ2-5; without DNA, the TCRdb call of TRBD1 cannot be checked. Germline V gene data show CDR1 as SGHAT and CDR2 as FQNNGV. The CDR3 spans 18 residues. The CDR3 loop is CASSLNFGTRGTQETQYF.

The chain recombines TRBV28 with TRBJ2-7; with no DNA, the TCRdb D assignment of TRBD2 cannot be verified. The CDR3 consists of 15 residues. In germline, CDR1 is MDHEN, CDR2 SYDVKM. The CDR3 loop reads CASSLRAGGVYEQYF. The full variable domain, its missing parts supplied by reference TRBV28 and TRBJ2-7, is DVKVTQSSRYLVKRTGEKVFLECVQDMDHENMFWYRQDPGLGLRLIYFSYDVKMKEKGDIPEGYSVSREKKERFSLILESASTNQTSMYLCASSLRAGGVYEQYFGPGTRLTVT.

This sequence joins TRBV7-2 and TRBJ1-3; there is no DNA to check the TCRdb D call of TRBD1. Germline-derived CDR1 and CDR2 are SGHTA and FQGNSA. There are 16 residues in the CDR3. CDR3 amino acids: CASSPTGPFSGNTIYF.

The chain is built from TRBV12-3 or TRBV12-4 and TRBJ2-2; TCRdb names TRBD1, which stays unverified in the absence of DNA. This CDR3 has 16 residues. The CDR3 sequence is CASSLRRGQDTGELFF.

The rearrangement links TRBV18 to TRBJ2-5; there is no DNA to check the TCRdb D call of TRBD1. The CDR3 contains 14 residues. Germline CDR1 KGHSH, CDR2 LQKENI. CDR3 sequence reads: CASSPDRVVETQYF.

The CDR3 loop is CASSALSYEQYF. The rearrangement links TRBV28 to TRBJ2-7; TCRdb picks TRBD1, but there is no DNA to check that call. Germline CDR1 is MDHEN and CDR2 is SYDVKM. This CDR3 is built from 12 residues.

The CDR3 is CASSSGTKGEKLFF. V gene TRBV5-1 combines with J gene TRBJ1-4; the TRBD1 assignment by TCRdb is unverifiable without DNA. Germline assignment: CDR1 SGHRS and CDR2 YFSETQ. The CDR3 length is 14 residues.

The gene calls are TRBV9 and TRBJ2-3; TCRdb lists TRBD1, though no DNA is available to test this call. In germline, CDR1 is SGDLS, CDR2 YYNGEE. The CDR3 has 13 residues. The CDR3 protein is CASERGATDTQYF.

The CDR3: CAIGGGNNEQFF. J is TRBJ2-1 and V is TRBV2; with no DNA, the TCRdb D assignment of TRBD2 cannot be verified. Germline CDR1 SNHLY, CDR2 FYNNEI. The CDR3 spans 12 residues.

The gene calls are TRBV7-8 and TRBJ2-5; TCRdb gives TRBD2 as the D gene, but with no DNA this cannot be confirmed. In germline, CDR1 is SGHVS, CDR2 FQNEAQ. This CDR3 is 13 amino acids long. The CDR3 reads CASRTTQPETQYF.

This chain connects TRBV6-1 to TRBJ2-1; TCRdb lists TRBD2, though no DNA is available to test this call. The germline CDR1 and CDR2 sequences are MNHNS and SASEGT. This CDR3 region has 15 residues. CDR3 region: CASTPTSGGATEQFF.

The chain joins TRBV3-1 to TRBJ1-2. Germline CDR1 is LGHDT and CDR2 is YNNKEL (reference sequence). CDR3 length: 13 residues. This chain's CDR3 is CASSHSLNYGYTF. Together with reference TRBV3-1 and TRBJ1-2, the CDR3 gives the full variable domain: DTAVSQTPKYLVTQMGNDKSIKCEQNLGHDTMYWYKQDSKKFLKIMFSYNNKELIINETVPNRFSPKSPDKAHLNLHINSLELGDSAVYFCASSHSLNYGYTFGSGTRLTVV.

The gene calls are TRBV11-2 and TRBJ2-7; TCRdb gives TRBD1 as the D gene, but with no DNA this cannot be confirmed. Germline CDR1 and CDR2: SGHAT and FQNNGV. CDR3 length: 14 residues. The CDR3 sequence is CASSSGQGRYEQYF.

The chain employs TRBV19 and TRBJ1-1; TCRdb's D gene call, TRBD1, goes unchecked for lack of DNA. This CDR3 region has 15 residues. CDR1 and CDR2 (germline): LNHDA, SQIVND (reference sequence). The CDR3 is CASSNRGWANTEAFF. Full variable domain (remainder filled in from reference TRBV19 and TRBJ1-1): DGGITQSPKYLFRKEGQNVTLSCEQNLNHDAMYWYRQDPGQGLRLIYYSQIVNDFQKGDIAEGYSVSREKKESFPLTVTSAQKNPTAFYLCASSNRGWANTEAFFGQGTRLTVV.

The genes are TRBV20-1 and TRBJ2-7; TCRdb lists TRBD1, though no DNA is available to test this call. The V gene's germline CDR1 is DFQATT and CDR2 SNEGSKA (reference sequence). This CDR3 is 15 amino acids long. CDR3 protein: CSAIRAGTDPYEQYF.

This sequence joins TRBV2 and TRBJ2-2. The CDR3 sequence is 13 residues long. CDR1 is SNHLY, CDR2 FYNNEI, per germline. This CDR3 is CASIMDGTGELFF.

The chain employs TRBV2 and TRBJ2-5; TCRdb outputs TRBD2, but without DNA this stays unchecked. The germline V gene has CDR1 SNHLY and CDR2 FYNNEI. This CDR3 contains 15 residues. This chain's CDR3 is CASRLAGGNRETQYF.